Below are 17 T cell receptor beta chains sequenced from a single sample in a study of T cells expressing NK-cell markers. Reprocessing the 5' RACE reads, TCRdb reports a single entry for every CDR3 protein and omits DNA. The repertoire table contains under 600,000 distinct CDR3 sequences. The sample taken for sequencing was blood T cells: a sorted CD56 or NKG2C T cell subset, CD4+ or CD8+ T cells, or bulk PBMC T cells (not recorded which). The receptor source for this set is a woman aged 45-59 years in good health.

The chain has TRBV20-1 and TRBJ2-5; TCRdb picks TRBD2, but there is no DNA to check that call. The CDR3 loop spans 15 amino acids. From germline, CDR1 is DFQATT and CDR2 SNEGSKA (reference sequence). CDR3 protein: CSAIRTTSGRETQYF.

This chain connects TRBV7-2 to TRBJ1-4. This CDR3 comprises 15 residues. The V gene's germline CDR1 is SGHTA and CDR2 FQGNSA. The CDR3 reads CASSLVAGVNEKLFF.

The rearrangement links TRBV3-1 to TRBJ2-1; TCRdb reports TRBD2, a call that lacks DNA to check it against. This CDR3 has 16 residues. The V gene's germline CDR1 is LGHDT and CDR2 YNNKEL (reference sequence). The CDR3 sequence is CASTPATSGYYNEQFF.

The genes are TRBV5-1 and TRBJ2-1; as DNA is missing, the TRBD1 call by TCRdb cannot be tested. Germline lookup yields CDR1 SGHRS and CDR2 YFSETQ. The CDR3 length is 14 residues. The CDR3 protein is CASSPTGRVNEQFF.

The CDR3: CASSPFTSGRAAYEQFF. The V gene is TRBV7-9, the J gene TRBJ2-1; TCRdb's assignment of TRBD2 cannot be checked, as there is no DNA. Germline V gives CDR1 SEHNR, CDR2 FQNEAQ (reference sequence). This CDR3 is 17 amino acids long.

The V call is TRBV12-3 or TRBV12-4, the J call TRBJ2-6; TCRdb proposes TRBD1, but this gene call is untestable without DNA. The CDR3 totals 17 residues. The CDR3 loop is CASSPTPWGAGANVLTF.

V usage is TRBV12-3 or TRBV12-4 and J usage is TRBJ2-2; as DNA is missing, the TRBD1 call by TCRdb cannot be tested. The CDR3 runs 15 residues. The CDR3 reads CASSFVQGATGELFF.

V and J are TRBV12-3 or TRBV12-4 and TRBJ2-7; without DNA, the TCRdb call of TRBD1 cannot be checked. The CDR3 length is 15 residues. CDR3 sequence: CASSKNRGGFHEQYF.

The rearrangement links TRBV18 to TRBJ2-1; TCRdb's D call of TRBD1 is untestable without DNA. Germline CDR1 and CDR2: KGHSH and LQKENI. The CDR3 is made up of 15 amino acids. This CDR3 is CASSRPGTGYNEQFF.

V usage is TRBV12-3 or TRBV12-4 and J usage is TRBJ1-2; TCRdb selects TRBD1, and the lack of DNA leaves this call unchecked. The CDR3 sequence is 17 residues long. CDR3 in amino acids: CASSRQDRGPSFTGYTF.

This chain uses TRBV20-1 with TRBJ2-7; TCRdb selects TRBD2, and the lack of DNA leaves this call unchecked. CDR3 length equals 12 residues. Germline values: CDR1 DFQATT, CDR2 SNEGSKA (reference sequence). The chain's CDR3 is CSATEESHEQYF.

The genes are TRBV6-6 and TRBJ2-1. The CDR3 has 14 residues. Germline V gives CDR1 MNHNY, CDR2 SVGAGI (reference sequence). CDR3 amino acids: CASSRQNMIREQFF.

The chain combines TRBV24-1 with TRBJ2-5. The CDR3 is made up of 13 amino acids. CDR1 and CDR2 from the germline V gene are KGHDR and SFDVKD. The CDR3: CATSGASSETQYF.

This CDR3 reads CASSPTRTASTDTQYF. This chain uses TRBV4-1 with TRBJ2-3; the D gene TCRdb calls, TRBD1, cannot be checked with no DNA. The CDR3 runs 16 residues. CDR1 and CDR2 (germline): MGHRA, YSYEKL.

CDR3 residues: CASSEVGRVELFF. This chain uses TRBV25-1 with TRBJ2-2; the D call from TCRdb, TRBD1, cannot be confirmed without DNA. The germline gives CDR1 MGHDK, CDR2 SYGVNS. The CDR3 length is 13 residues.

The chain uses TRBV5-1 and TRBJ2-3; TCRdb designates TRBD1, a call that cannot be tested without DNA. The length of the CDR3 is 17 residues. Looked up from germline, CDR1 is SGHRS and CDR2 is YFSETQ. The CDR3 is CASSLAGGTFSTDTQYF.

The chain has TRBV12-3 or TRBV12-4 and TRBJ1-1. This CDR3 comprises 15 residues. The CDR3 sequence is CASRQGGLMGTEAFF.